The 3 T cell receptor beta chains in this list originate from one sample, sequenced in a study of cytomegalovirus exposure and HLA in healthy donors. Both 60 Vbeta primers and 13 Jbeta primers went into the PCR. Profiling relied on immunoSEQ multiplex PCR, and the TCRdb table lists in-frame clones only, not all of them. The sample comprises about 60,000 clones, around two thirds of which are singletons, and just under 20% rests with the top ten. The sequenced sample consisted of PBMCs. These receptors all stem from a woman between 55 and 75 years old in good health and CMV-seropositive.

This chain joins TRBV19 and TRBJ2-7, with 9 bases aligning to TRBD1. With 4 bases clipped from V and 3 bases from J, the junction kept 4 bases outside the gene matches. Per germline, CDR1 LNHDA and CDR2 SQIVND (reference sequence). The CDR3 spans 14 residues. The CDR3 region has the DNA TGTGCCAGTAGTACGACAGGGGGGCTCTACGAGCAGTACTTC. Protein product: CASSTTGGLYEQYF.

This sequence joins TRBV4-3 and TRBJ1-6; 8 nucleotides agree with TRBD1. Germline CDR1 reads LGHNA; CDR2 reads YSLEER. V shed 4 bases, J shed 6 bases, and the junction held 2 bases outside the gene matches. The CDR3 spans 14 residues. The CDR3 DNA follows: TGCGCCAGCAGCCTAGACAGGGGTAATTCACCCCTCCACTTT. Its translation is CASSLDRGNSPLHF.

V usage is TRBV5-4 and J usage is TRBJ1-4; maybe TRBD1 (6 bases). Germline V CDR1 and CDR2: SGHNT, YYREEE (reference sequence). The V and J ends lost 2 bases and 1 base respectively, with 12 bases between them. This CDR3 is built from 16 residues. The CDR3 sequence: CASSFKTGLTNEKLFF. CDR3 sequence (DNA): TGTGCCAGCAGCTTTAAAACAGGGTTAACTAATGAAAAACTGTTTTTT. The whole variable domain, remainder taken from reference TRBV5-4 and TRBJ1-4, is ETGVTQSPTHLIKTRGQQVTLRCSSQSGHNTVSWYQQALGQGPQFIFQYYREEENGRGNFPPRFSGLQFPNYSSELNVNALELDDSALYLCASSFKTGLTNEKLFFGSGTQLSVL.